The text below deals with one T cell receptor (beta chain). Its specific antigen is unknown. It has no much larger one-base neighbor in the sample; base qualities were not kept. Library creation used the immunoSEQ multiplex PCR assay. T cell repertoires were profiled with deep sequencing of rearranged TCR beta loci together with multiparametric flow cytometry. TCRdb took this table from immuneACCESS and kept in-frame rearrangements with V and J called. Such tables lack part of the clones; where checked against another copy, unresolved V genes explain under half of the gap, and the rest is unexplained. The sample records over 25,000 clones, under 90% of which are singletons. Approximately 6.2% of the sample lies in the top ten. The data belong to a study of lymphopenia after photon versus proton radiotherapy (dated by TCRdb to the late 2010s). Notes on the research overall: In patients with gastrointestinal tumors who developed high-grade lymphopenia, the study compared the immunological effects of photon radiation therapy with those of proton radiation therapy. The study was designed to characterize how the impact on the immune system differs between the two radiation modalities. The cohort comprised some 20 patients with gastrointestinal tumors who received either photon or proton therapy and then developed lymphopenia.

Overall study results and their limits: Proton-treated patients stayed relatively stable during treatment, while photon-treated patients lost naive T cells and TCR diversity and gained effector/memory populations. The survival association was assessed only in patients who died, and the authors presented better survival with proton therapy as a possibility rather than a demonstrated result. After the lymphocyte count nadir, repertoires from photon-treated patients showed oligoclonal expansion, particularly of CD8+ Temra cells, and this expansion drove the decline in diversity. Among patients across the cohort who died, overall survival time showed an inverse correlation with a larger post-nadir drop in TCR diversity.

Trimming leaves V shorter by 6 bases and J shorter by 1 base, with the junction holding 4 bases beyond the gene matches. The CDR3 spans 15 residues, from the cysteine through the phenylalanine. Only the CDR3 part of the read is kept: 45 bases, read in frame from the first base. The germline V gene yields SGHVS for CDR1 and FQNEAQ for CDR2. The sample consisted of peripheral blood, taken from a patient treated with photon-based radiotherapy. The TCR comes from a woman aged 45-65 years with pancreatic cancer. Recombination joined TRBV7-8 with TRBJ2-5, with 11 central nucleotides matching TRBD2. The DNA reads TGTGCCAGCAGTCCACTAGCGGGAGTCCAAGAGACCCAGTACTTC. Its protein reads: CASSPLAGVQETQYF. The CDR3 plus the reference TRBV7-8 and TRBJ2-5 genes for the other parts give the full variable domain: GAGVSQSPRYKVAKRGQDVALRCDPISGHVSLFWYQQALGQGPEFLTYFQNEAQLDKSGLPSDRFFAERPEGSVSTLKIQRTQQEDSAVYLCASSPLAGVQETQYFGPGTRLLVL.